The 9 T cell receptor beta chains listed next were all sequenced from one sample in a study of shared clonotypes between healthy human individuals. Clones were read by immunoSEQ multiplex PCR, and TCRdb kept only the in-frame ones, dropping some. The sample contains around 2.1 million clones, approximately 94% of which appear only once. The sequencing input was naive CD4+ T cells sorted from blood. Subset of the sample: CD45RA+ positively selected. The receptors stem from a young man in good health.

V is TRBV2 and J is TRBJ2-5; 7 bases map to TRBD2. The CDR3 totals 12 residues. V trimming: 8 bases; J trimming: 5 bases; junction bases outside the gene matches: 5. CDR1 and CDR2 from the germline V gene are SNHLY and FYNNEI. CDR3 coding DNA: TGTGCCAGCGGACTAGTCGAGGAGACCCAGTACTTC. Translated, it gives CASGLVEETQYF.

The CDR3 here is CASSLVLAAQETQYF. DNA of the CDR3: TGTGCCAGCAGCTTGGTTCTAGCGGCACAAGAGACCCAGTACTTC. This rearrangement joins TRBV5-6 to TRBJ2-5; 7 bases are a match to TRBD2. CDR1 and CDR2 from the germline V gene are SGHDT and YYEEEE. Germline trimming cut 0 bases from V and 2 bases from J; bases unmatched to any gene: 4. The CDR3 has 15 amino acids.

The V and J genes are TRBV27 and TRBJ2-7, with 7 nucleotides matching TRBD1. CDR1 MNHEY and CDR2 SMNVEV come from the germline V gene (reference sequence). This CDR3 spans 16 amino acids. Losses at the gene ends were 6 bases for V and 0 bases for J; bases not matched to a gene: 11. The CDR3, as DNA: TGTGCCAGCAGCCCCGCGACAGGGCGAAGCTCCTACGAGCAGTACTTC. This translates into CASSPATGRSSYEQYF.

This rearrangement joins TRBV29-1 to TRBJ2-7; 12 positions agree with TRBD1. This CDR3 is built from 14 residues. J was trimmed by 7 bases and V by 3 bases; bases with no gene match: 7. Germline values: CDR1 SQVTM, CDR2 ANQGSEA. CDR3 amino acids: CSVDPGQGAREQYF. Written as DNA, the CDR3 is TGCAGCGTTGATCCGGGACAGGGGGCTAGAGAGCAGTACTTC.

This clone came up once. The rearrangement joins TRBV19 to TRBJ1-2; D is possibly TRBD1 (6 bases). CDR1 and CDR2 from the germline V gene are LNHDA and SQIVND (reference sequence). The CDR3 has 14 amino acids. The V end lost 1 base, the J end lost 6 bases, and 12 bases lay between the germline ends. CDR3 coding DNA: TGTGCCAGTAGTATAGGACAGGCACAACATGGCTACACCTTC. Its protein product is CASSIGQAQHGYTF.

This clone turned up a few times. The chain is built from TRBV21-1 and TRBJ2-5. TRBV21-1 has pseudogene status. The CDR3 consists of 15 residues. For the CDR3, the DNA is TGTGCCAGCAGCAATGATCAGGGGAGGAAAGAGACCCAGTACTTC. As protein: CASSNDQGRKETQYF.

This chain connects TRBV4-1 to TRBJ2-5; D uncertain. V was cut by 1 base and J by 5 bases, with 11 bases left in between. Germline CDR1 is MGHRA and CDR2 is YSYEKL. The CDR3 has 14 residues. Here the CDR3 reads CASSQARAGETQYF. In nucleotides, the CDR3 is TGCGCCAGCAGCCAAGCGCGAGCCGGGGAGACCCAGTACTTC.

The chain is built from TRBV18 and TRBJ1-4; no definite D call. Between the trimmed V and J ends, which lost 3 bases and 7 bases, there was a span of 15 bases. The length of the CDR3 is 15 residues. CDR1 KGHSH and CDR2 LQKENI come from the germline V gene. The CDR3: CASSPTSGVSEKLFF. The DNA of the CDR3 is TGTGCCAGCTCACCGACCAGTGGGGTCTCTGAAAAACTGTTTTTT.

The V gene is TRBV6-6, the J gene TRBJ2-1; tentative D call: TRBD2 (6 bases). The CDR3 is made up of 14 amino acids. Germline V gene lookup returns CDR1 MNHNY and CDR2 SVGAGI (reference sequence). Trimming removed 5 bases at V and 1 base at J, with 9 bases between. This CDR3 reads CASSDRGSYNEQFF. The CDR3 nucleotides are TGTGCCAGCAGTGACCGGGGGTCCTACAATGAGCAGTTCTTC.